The 17 T cell receptor beta chains given below trace back to one sample, sequenced in a study of T cells in Graves' hyperthyroidism and ophthalmopathy. Amplification yielded TCR beta CDR3 regions, with RNA transcripts as the source. The study used the HTBI primer set for a first-round RT-PCR of the TCR CDR3. TCRdb independently ran MiXCR on the multiplex PCR reads; one entry per CDR3 protein. The table has about half a million distinct CDR3 sequences, less than 20% seen once; the top ten hold over 45%. Specimen: blood. The receptors derive from a middle-aged man with Graves' ophthalmopathy.

This clonotype was picked up a small number of times. The genes are TRBV20-1 and TRBJ2-7; 8 bases agree with TRBD1. CDR3 size: 15 residues. V was clipped by 0 bases and J by 3 bases; unmatched bases: 7. The germline gives CDR1 DFQATT, CDR2 SNEGSKA (reference sequence). The CDR3: CSAREGEGTGYEQYF. DNA for the CDR3: TGCAGTGCTAGAGAGGGAGAAGGGACAGGCTACGAGCAGTACTTC.

This clonotype was seen a few times. V gene TRBV29-1 combines with J gene TRBJ1-2, with D unresolved. Germline V gene lookup returns CDR1 SQVTM and CDR2 ANQGSEA. V was cut by 7 bases and J by 1 base, with 1 base left in between. CDR3 length: 9 amino acids. The CDR3 nucleotides read TGCAGCGATAACTATGGCTACACCTTC. It is translated as CSDNYGYTF.

V is TRBV15 and J is TRBJ2-7; 7 positions match TRBD1. Germline lookup yields CDR1 LNHNV and CDR2 YYDKDF (reference sequence). V shed 1 base and J 2 bases; nucleotides not matched to a gene: 5. The CDR3 length is 15 residues. In DNA form, the CDR3 reads TGTGCCACCAGCAGAGTCCGGGACAGAACCTACGAGCAGTACTTC. This encodes CATSRVRDRTYEQYF.

In its sample, this clonotype was seen many times. This rearrangement joins TRBV5-1 to TRBJ2-7; TRBD1 agrees at 9 bases. V was pared by 0 bases and J by 3 bases, with 4 bases of the junction left unmatched. The length of the CDR3 is 15 residues. Germline V gene data show CDR1 as SGHRS and CDR2 as YFSETQ. CDR3 residues: CASSLAGTGFYEQYF. The CDR3 nucleotides read TGCGCCAGCAGCTTGGCCGGGACAGGGTTCTACGAGCAGTACTTC.

The V and J genes are TRBV24-1 and TRBJ2-3; TRBD2 aligns across 13 bases. The germline gives CDR1 KGHDR, CDR2 SFDVKD. Germline trimming cut 7 bases from V and 0 bases from J; bases unmatched to any gene: 12. This CDR3 contains 19 residues. The CDR3 loop is CATSGIRTSGRDSTDTQYF. CDR3 DNA sequence: TGTGCCACCAGCGGGATTCGGACTAGCGGGAGAGATAGCACAGATACGCAGTATTTT.

This clonotype has only a few counts. This chain uses TRBV13 with TRBJ2-5; D possibly corresponds to TRBD2 (5 bases). The V end lost 3 bases, the J end lost 4 bases, and 21 bases lay between the germline ends. Germline lookup yields CDR1 PRHDT and CDR2 FYEKMQ (reference sequence). The CDR3 sequence is 17 residues long. The CDR3, as DNA: TGTGCCAGCAGCTTCCGGGGTAGCGCAGTACCAAGAGAGACCCAGTACTTC. Amino acid sequence: CASSFRGSAVPRETQYF. Full variable domain (rest looked up from reference TRBV13 and TRBJ2-5): AAGVIQSPRHLIKEKRETATLKCYPIPRHDTVYWYQQGPGQDPQFLISFYEKMQSDKGSIPDRFSAQQFSDYHSELNMSSLELGDSALYFCASSFRGSAVPRETQYFGPGTRLLVL.

A few counts support this clonotype. The chain has TRBV7-2 and TRBJ1-2; no firm D call. This CDR3 region has 16 residues. With 5 bases removed from V and 0 bases from J, the gap between germline ends came to 16 bases. Per the germline V gene, CDR1 is SGHTA and CDR2 is FQGNSA. The chain's CDR3 is CASSPEGLPANYGYTF. The CDR3, as DNA: TGTGCCAGCAGCCCGGAAGGACTGCCTGCTAACTATGGCTACACCTTC.

The V and J genes are TRBV7-2 and TRBJ2-3; 8 nucleotides agree with TRBD2. The ends lost 5 bases at V and 6 bases at J; junction bases unmatched: 7. CDR1 and CDR2 (germline): SGHTA, FQGNSA. This CDR3 is built from 14 residues. The DNA of the CDR3 is TGTGCCAGCAGCACCGGACTAGCAAGGGATACGCAGTATTTT. Its protein is CASSTGLARDTQYF.

This clonotype was counted at least ten times. The V gene is TRBV3-1, the J gene TRBJ2-1; weak D call: TRBD2 (6 bases). There are 16 residues in the CDR3. The V gene's germline CDR1 is LGHDT and CDR2 YNNKEL (reference sequence). Trimming took 5 bases from V and 8 from J, leaving 22 bases between them. The chain's CDR3 is CASSSPIGLGGDEQFF. The CDR3 DNA reads TGTGCCAGCAGCTCGCCTATCGGATTGGGGGGTGATGAGCAGTTCTTC.

This rearrangement joins TRBV3-1 to TRBJ2-2, with 9 bases identical to TRBD2. There are 15 residues in the CDR3. Trimming removed 2 bases from V and 7 bases from J; junction bases left unmatched: 5. From germline, CDR1 is LGHDT and CDR2 YNNKEL (reference sequence). The CDR3 sequence is CASSQSGGRSGELFF. The CDR3 nucleotides are TGTGCCAGCAGCCAAAGCGGGGGGCGTAGCGGGGAGCTGTTTTTT.

This rearrangement joins TRBV4-1 to TRBJ2-5; TRBD1 matches at 10 bases. V lost 0 bases, J lost 6 bases, and 7 bases stayed unmatched. The CDR3 contains 16 residues. Germline lookup yields CDR1 MGHRA and CDR2 YSYEKL. The CDR3 is CASSQERQDRGKTQYF. The DNA for the CDR3 is TGCGCCAGCAGCCAAGAGCGACAGGACAGGGGGAAGACCCAGTACTTC.

This clonotype has more than one count but fewer than ten. The rearrangement links TRBV29-1 to TRBJ2-1; 10 nucleotides match TRBD2. Trimming removed 6 bases from V and 6 bases from J; junction bases left unmatched: 5. CDR1 and CDR2 (germline): SQVTM, ANQGSEA. This CDR3 is built from 13 residues. DNA for the CDR3: TGCAGCGTAAGGACTAGCGGCATCAATGAGCAGTTCTTC. This sequence encodes CSVRTSGINEQFF.

The genes are TRBV5-1 and TRBJ2-1; 9 nucleotides agree with TRBD1. The germline V gene has CDR1 SGHRS and CDR2 YFSETQ. The V gene end was trimmed by 3 bases and the J gene end by 10 bases; junction bases not matched to a gene: 8. The CDR3 consists of 14 residues. The CDR3 nucleotides are TGCGCCAGCAGCTCAATAGACAGGGGGGCCGAGCAGTTCTTC. Protein: CASSSIDRGAEQFF.

This chain connects TRBV28 to TRBJ1-1, with 7 nucleotides matching TRBD1. In germline, CDR1 is MDHEN, CDR2 SYDVKM. This CDR3 has 16 amino acids. The V segment lost 10 bases and the J segment 1 base; nucleotides outside the gene matches: 15. The CDR3 region has the DNA TGTGCCACTTCGAACTGGAGTAACAGGGGGAACACTGAAGCTTTCTTT. It codes for CATSNWSNRGNTEAFF.

V usage is TRBV10-3 and J usage is TRBJ1-6, with a weak D call TRBD1 (5 bases). V shed 6 bases and J shed 8 bases, with 17 bases lying between them. This CDR3 region has 15 residues. The germline V gene has CDR1 ENHRY and CDR2 SYGVKD. DNA of the CDR3: TGTGCCATCAGAGGACTTGGGGGTACGGATTCACCCCTCCACTTT. Translation: CAIRGLGGTDSPLHF.

The J gene is TRBJ2-5, the V gene TRBV4-1; tentatively, D is TRBD1 or TRBD2 (5 bases each). V was trimmed by 4 bases and J by 1 base, leaving 13 bases between them. From germline, CDR1 is MGHRA and CDR2 YSYEKL. The CDR3 runs 15 residues. CDR3 sequence: CASSPSPGTQETQYF. The CDR3 DNA reads as TGCGCCAGCAGCCCCTCCCCGGGGACCCAAGAGACCCAGTACTTC.

This clonotype has just a few counts. The chain couples TRBV5-6 to TRBJ2-3; 9 bases map to TRBD1. V lost 6 bases and J lost 5; bases outside the gene matches: 10. This CDR3 region has 15 residues. Germline assignment: CDR1 SGHDT and CDR2 YYEEEE. The DNA for the CDR3 is TGTGCCAGCACCTTCGTGGACAGGGGAGTAGATACGCAGTATTTT. Translating gives CASTFVDRGVDTQYF.